This TCR beta chain stems from a study of shared clonotypes between healthy human individuals (TCRdb year 2020). For the wider study: A few men and a couple of women, aged 18 to 49 years, made up the cohort. For each donor, three plates each were used for CD4 naive and CD4 memory, two plates were used for CD8 naive, and one plate was used for CD8 memory. The study deeply sequenced blood TCR repertoires of several healthy adults to estimate repertoire size and the extent of clonotype sharing between individuals. Different laboratories and diverse techniques were used to prepare libraries and sequence TCR repertoires, to increase sequencing depth and limit assay-specific biases. Each donor's leukapheresis produced roughly between about 0.85 and 10 billion PBMCs.

V drops 2 bases and J drops 5 bases, leaving 15 bases in between. According to the germline V gene, CDR1 reads MNHEY and CDR2 reads SVGAGI. The CDR3 sequence holds 15 residues, the cysteine and phenylalanine included. Left in the record is the CDR3 DNA by itself, 45 bases read in frame from the first base. Using the deep immunoSEQ assay, multiplex PCR amplified TCR CDR3 regions from genomic DNA. Genomic DNA extracted from each cell subset was distributed evenly over all wells of several immunoSEQ 96-well plates, and each plate served as one replicate. For sorted subsets, about 210 ng of genomic DNA, equivalent to some 30,000 T cell genomes, went into each replicate PCR. Purified libraries were quantified with a Qubit 3.0 fluorometer, sized on a Bioanalyzer 2100, and re-quantified with the KAPA Library Quantification kit. A separate single-read 150-cycle Illumina NextSeq 550 flow cell was used to sequence each immunoSEQ 96-well plate. Per the original workflow: Because the immunoSEQ output included only junctional sequences and no quality scores, the filtering could not be the same as the filtering used for full-length reads. Sequences were annotated with PyIR, a Python wrapper for IgBLAST v1.9, using IMGT germline references to assign V/J genes and CDR3. Reads were filtered out if the reads had weak V/J assignments (E-value above 1e-6), no CDR3, stop codons, out-of-frame junctions, or ambiguous translated residues. V3J clonotypes were defined as sequences sharing the same inferred V gene, J gene, and CDR3 amino acid sequence. The percentage overlap between two repertoires was calculated by dividing the number of shared unique clonotypes by the size of the smaller repertoire. Richness of each repertoire was evaluated using RTK rarefaction, the Chao1 estimator, and Recon v2.1 estimates of unobserved clonotypes. For all TCRbeta clonotypes obtained by the gDNA method from a few donors, generation probabilities were computed with OLGA. The table comes from immuneACCESS by way of TCRdb, which keeps in-frame sequences with V and J called. Part of the clones is missing from these tables; in studies checked, under half for an unresolved V gene and the rest for unknown reasons. That table is the source of V, J and clone size, and D and trimming were worked out from the DNA. This sample holds around 2,000,000 clones; under 95% were observed only once. Around 1.7% of the sample belongs to the ten largest clones.

CD8 naive samples were CD45RO-negative cells positively selected for CCR7, giving a CD45RA+CCR7+ population that excluded TemRA cells. Donors were healthy HIV-negative adults with no recently reported acute infections or vaccinations. Only Caucasian adults living in Nashville, Tennessee, USA were represented among the donors. After blood collection by leukapheresis, PBMCs were isolated using Ficoll-Histopaque density gradient centrifugation and then cryopreserved in the vapor phase of liquid nitrogen. Purity and quantity of every magnetically sorted T cell population were checked by analytical flow cytometry. From each sorted fraction, genomic DNA was isolated and quantified by UV absorbance on a Nanodrop 2000c. With regard to this clone: The clone's antigen remains unknown. There are no base qualities to consult, and no much larger clone falls within one base.

The investigation overall reported the following: The small number of donors limited the genetic and exposure-history diversity represented. Sampling was restricted to blood, and TCR repertoires in tissues likely differ from the TCR repertoires found in blood. Based on pairwise subsampling, the degree of clonotype sharing among donors was expected to be affected by sequencing depth. Clonotypes shared by all four sorted-subset donors showed higher generation probabilities than non-shared clonotypes. Larger estimated clonotype richness was generally found for naive subsets than for memory subsets. Roughly 5% of naive CD4, 3.5% of naive CD8, roughly 2.4% of memory CD4, and approximately 0.4% of memory CD8 clonotypes were shared across a few donors. Even with the large sequencing depth, rarefaction of the sorted-subset datasets indicated that sequencing was incomplete.

Here the chain combines TRBV6-5 and TRBJ1-2; possibly the D gene is TRBD1, per 6 matching bases. This TCR came from a man between 18 and 29 years old in good health. Some clones in this sample may be carry-over from other donors' samples. Sequences were obtained from naive CD8+ T cells from PBMCs. Reading the label with the study, this specimen's cell subset or site is: CD45RA+CCR7+. For the CDR3, the sequence is CASSYGQRSLYGYTF. The DNA sequence is given as TGTGCCAGCAGTTACGGACAGCGGTCCCTTTATGGCTACACCTTC.